Shown below are 20 T cell receptor beta chains from a single sample sequenced in a study of CD8 T cells in ankylosing spondylitis. TCRdb ran MiXCR on the 5' RACE reads and lists one entry per CDR3 protein. This table has 190,000 or so distinct CDR3 sequences, 9.5% to 15% appearing once. The sample taken for sequencing was blood, either unsorted or a sorted T cell fraction (not recorded which). The origin of the receptors is a male donor with ankylosing spondylitis or in good health (not recorded which).

This clonotype was observed many times. The J gene is TRBJ2-3, the V gene TRBV12-3 or TRBV12-4; 12 nucleotides line up with TRBD2. CDR3 length: 15 amino acids. Trimming removed 6 bases from V and 4 bases from J; junction bases left unmatched: 5. The CDR3 coding sequence is TGTGCCAGCAGCCTACTAGCGGGGGGACCAGATACGCAGTATTTT. This encodes CASSLLAGGPDTQYF.

This chain links TRBV6-5 with TRBJ2-1; perhaps TRBD2 as D (7 bases). The CDR3 totals 14 residues. V gave up 1 base and J gave up 7 bases, with 11 bases separating them. Germline V gene data show CDR1 as MNHEY and CDR2 as SVGAGI. CDR3 in amino acids: CASSYLKGGNEQFF. In DNA, the CDR3 is TGTGCCAGCAGTTACTTAAAGGGGGGGAATGAGCAGTTCTTC.

The rearrangement links TRBV5-1 to TRBJ1-1; 10 nucleotides match TRBD1. Germline V gene sequence: CDR1 SGHRS, CDR2 YFSETQ. The CDR3 is 16 residues long. V lost 4 bases to trimming and J lost 0 bases; unmatched junction nucleotides: 6. The CDR3: CASSGPGQGLNTEAFF. The CDR3 DNA sequence: TGCGCCAGCAGCGGTCCGGGACAGGGGCTGAACACTGAAGCTTTCTTT.

This clonotype has only a few counts. This chain uses TRBV29-1 with TRBJ1-2; D is unclear. Trimming took off 5 bases at V and 2 bases at J, with 12 bases between the two ends. Looked up from germline, CDR1 is SQVTM and CDR2 is ANQGSEA. CDR3 length: 13 residues. The chain's CDR3 is CSVKAGENYGYTF. CDR3 sequence (DNA): TGCAGCGTTAAGGCAGGAGAGAACTATGGCTACACCTTC.

The J gene is TRBJ1-2, the V gene TRBV14; 7 bases are a match to TRBD1. This CDR3 contains 15 residues. Per germline, CDR1 SGHDN and CDR2 FVKESK. Trimming took 4 bases from V and 4 from J; bases not matched to a gene: 9. DNA for the CDR3: TGTGCCAGCAGCCCCGGACAGGTACACCGCTATGGCTACACCTTC. Its protein is CASSPGQVHRYGYTF.

This clonotype turned up a few times. The rearrangement links TRBV27 to TRBJ1-2; TRBD1 matches 7 bases. The CDR3 spans 14 residues. Germline CDR1 and CDR2: MNHEY and SMNVEV (reference sequence). V lost 5 bases and J lost 2; bases outside the gene matches: 5. The CDR3 region has the DNA TGTGCCAGCAGTCCCTCGACAGGGAACTATGGCTACACCTTC. Translation: CASSPSTGNYGYTF.

At least ten counts were recorded for this clonotype. This chain joins TRBV7-6 and TRBJ2-7; 9 bases align to TRBD2. Germline-derived CDR1 and CDR2 are SGHVS and FNYEAQ. This CDR3 is 13 amino acids long. After removal of 8 bases from V and 3 bases from J, the junction contained 5 bases not matched to a gene. DNA for the CDR3: TGTGCCAGCTCTAGCGGGGTGGGCTACGAGCAGTACTTC. Translation: CASSSGVGYEQYF.

The chain couples TRBV20-1 to TRBJ2-7; 9 positions agree with TRBD1. Germline assignment: CDR1 DFQATT and CDR2 SNEGSKA (reference sequence). The CDR3 spans 14 residues. The junction had 8 bases not matched to a gene; V was cut back by 6 bases and J by 2 bases. CDR3: CSAAGQGLPYEQYF. The CDR3, as DNA: TGCAGTGCGGCGGGACAGGGTCTCCCCTACGAGCAGTACTTC.

Only a few counts were recorded for this clonotype. V gene TRBV20-1 combines with J gene TRBJ1-1, with D uncertain. V dropped 0 bases and J dropped 0 bases, with 8 bases sitting between them. The germline gives CDR1 DFQATT, CDR2 SNEGSKA (reference sequence). The CDR3 is made up of 14 amino acids. CDR3 residues: CSAREEEMNTEAFF. CDR3 nucleotide sequence: TGCAGTGCTAGAGAGGAGGAGATGAACACTGAAGCTTTCTTT.

This clonotype was detected only a few times. The chain has TRBV5-1 and TRBJ2-5; 8 bases agree with TRBD2. V trimming: 1 base; J trimming: 5 bases; junction bases outside the gene matches: 13. Germline values: CDR1 SGHRS, CDR2 YFSETQ. CDR3 length: 17 amino acids. The CDR3 here is CASSLRKKAGEWETQYF. The CDR3 nucleotides are TGCGCCAGCAGCTTGAGGAAAAAAGCGGGAGAGTGGGAGACCCAGTACTTC.

This clonotype has only a few counts. CDR3 protein: CASSGWTSGGVNTGELFF. In DNA form, the CDR3 reads TGTGCCAGCAGTGGGTGGACTAGCGGGGGGGTGAACACCGGGGAGCTGTTTTTT. The J gene is TRBJ2-2, the V gene TRBV27, with 15 nucleotides matching TRBD2. Germline lookup yields CDR1 MNHEY and CDR2 SMNVEV (reference sequence). The ends lost 5 bases at V and 1 base at J; junction bases unmatched: 5. The CDR3 is 18 amino acids.

This clonotype has ten or more counts. In nucleotides, the CDR3 is TGTGCCAGCAGTGAGACAGGGAATAATGAGCAGTTCTTC. Translating gives CASSETGNNEQFF. The genes are TRBV12-3 or TRBV12-4 and TRBJ2-1; 7 bases line up with TRBD1. Trimming removed 5 bases from V and 7 bases from J; junction bases left unmatched: 5. CDR3 length equals 13 residues.

This clonotype was counted at least ten times. The chain recombines TRBV4-1 with TRBJ2-5; no reliable D call. The CDR3 spans 14 residues. Per the germline V gene, CDR1 is MGHRA and CDR2 is YSYEKL. The V gene lost 4 bases and the J gene lost 4 bases, with 13 bases spanning the gap. CDR3 amino acids: CASSPRGPGETQYF. The CDR3 coding sequence is TGCGCCAGCAGCCCTCGAGGCCCAGGAGAGACCCAGTACTTC.

This clonotype occurred a few times. The chain is built from TRBV4-1 and TRBJ2-3; possibly TRBD2 for D (6 bases). With 4 bases removed from V and 2 bases from J, the gap between germline ends came to 13 bases. CDR3 length equals 15 residues. Germline loops: CDR1 MGHRA, CDR2 YSYEKL. The CDR3 DNA is TGCGCCAGCAGCCGGGCGGAGGGCTCCACAGATACGCAGTATTTT. Protein product: CASSRAEGSTDTQYF.

The chain is built from TRBV20-1 and TRBJ2-2, with D possibly TRBD2 on 5 matching bases. The ends were cut back, 4 bases at V and 11 bases at J, with 11 bases in the middle. This CDR3 is built from 11 residues. Per germline, CDR1 DFQATT and CDR2 SNEGSKA (reference sequence). CDR3 amino acids: CSAKRVTELFF. CDR3 in DNA: TGCAGTGCTAAGAGGGTAACAGAGCTGTTTTTT.

This chain connects TRBV4-1 to TRBJ2-3; a possible D gene is TRBD2 (6 bases). The CDR3 is made up of 16 amino acids. Trimming removed 1 base at V and 0 bases at J, with 11 bases between. Germline CDR1 reads MGHRA; CDR2 reads YSYEKL. CDR3 amino acids: CASSQVGGSSTDTQYF. Here the CDR3 DNA reads TGCGCCAGCAGCCAAGTTGGGGGGTCCAGCACAGATACGCAGTATTTT.

This clonotype was seen a handful of times. The chain recombines TRBV25-1 with TRBJ2-3, with D perhaps matching TRBD1 or TRBD2 (5 bases each). The V end lost 2 bases, the J end lost 0 bases, and 9 bases lay between the germline ends. Per germline, CDR1 MGHDK and CDR2 SYGVNS. The CDR3 length is 15 residues. CDR3: CASSEGGLSTDTQYF. In DNA form, the CDR3 reads TGTGCCAGCAGTGAAGGGGGATTAAGCACAGATACGCAGTATTTT.

This clonotype was recorded many times. This chain connects TRBV11-2 to TRBJ2-3; unclear D gene. Per germline, CDR1 SGHAT and CDR2 FQNNGV. This CDR3 comprises 19 residues. Trimming took 1 base from V and 3 from J, leaving 23 bases between them. CDR3 nucleotide sequence: TGTGCCAGCAGCTTAGGAGAGGATGTGGTTTTGAGTGTTACAGATACGCAGTATTTT. This translates into CASSLGEDVVLSVTDTQYF. Variable domain in full (rest from reference TRBV11-2 and TRBJ2-3): EAGVAQSPRYKIIEKRQSVAFWCNPISGHATLYWYQQILGQGPKLLIQFQNNGVVDDSQLPKDRFSAERLKGVDSTLKIQPAKLEDSAVYLCASSLGEDVVLSVTDTQYFGPGTRLTVL.

This clonotype appeared a few times. The chain recombines TRBV9 with TRBJ2-2; 8 bases line up with TRBD2. V was pared by 7 bases and J by 4 bases, with 9 bases of the junction left unmatched. There are 15 residues in the CDR3. Germline CDR1 and CDR2: SGDLS and YYNGEE. Here the CDR3 DNA reads TGTGCCAGCGGACTTAGCGGGGAGGGCACCGGGGAGCTGTTTTTT. Encoded protein: CASGLSGEGTGELFF.

This clonotype has a count of ten or more. J is TRBJ1-2 and V is TRBV27; unclear D gene. Trimming cost V 5 bases and J 6 bases, with 13 bases left between them. The CDR3 has 13 residues. CDR1 and CDR2 (germline): MNHEY, SMNVEV (reference sequence). DNA of the CDR3: TGTGCCAGCAGTCCCACGTACCGGAATGGCTACACCTTC. It translates to CASSPTYRNGYTF.